The present TCR beta chain was sequenced within a study of blood T cell repertoires in COVID-19. Sequencing was performed with immunoSEQ multiplex PCR; in TCRdb, only in-frame clones are kept and a portion is missing. In the table there are some 400,000 clones, around 87% of which are singletons. V dropped 6 bases and J dropped 7; count of bases not matched to a gene: 5. The CDR3 consists of 13 residues. CDR1 is MNHEY and CDR2 is SVGAGI in the germline V gene. While infection was still active, Seattle patients were enrolled and then followed longitudinally. This clone came up once. This sequence joins TRBV6-5 and TRBJ1-2, with 10 bases matching TRBD1. The sequencing input was peripheral blood. This receptor was identified in a woman aged 60-70 years with COVID-19, enrolled during active disease. The CDR3 sequence: CASRKTGGLGYTF. For the CDR3, the DNA is TGTGCCAGCAGGAAGACAGGGGGCCTTGGCTACACCTTC.